The 20 T cell receptor beta chains given below trace back to one sample, sequenced in a study of cytomegalovirus exposure and HLA in healthy donors. A multiplex PCR was run with 60 Vbeta primers and 13 Jbeta primers. Here immunoSEQ multiplex PCR was the method, and the copy in TCRdb shows in-frame clones only, minus some. The table lists around 190,000 clones, around three quarters of them singletons. The sample consisted of PBMCs. The receptors derive from a middle-aged man in good health and CMV-seronegative.

This sequence joins TRBV27 and TRBJ1-1; TRBD1 aligns across 7 bases. The germline V gene encodes CDR1 MNHEY and CDR2 SMNVEV (reference sequence). The CDR3 is made up of 14 amino acids. V was clipped by 3 bases and J by 1 base; unmatched bases: 2. CDR3 DNA sequence: TGTGCCAGCAGTTTTGGGACAGCGAACACTGAAGCTTTCTTT. Translating it yields CASSFGTANTEAFF.

This rearrangement joins TRBV25-1 to TRBJ1-1; 12 positions agree with TRBD1. The trim removed 7 bases at V and 0 bases at J, leaving 9 bases unmatched. Germline CDR1 MGHDK, CDR2 SYGVNS. The CDR3 is made up of 17 amino acids. The DNA for the CDR3 is TGTGCCAGCAAACTTTCCGGGACAGGGGGCCTGAACACTGAAGCTTTCTTT. Amino acids: CASKLSGTGGLNTEAFF.

This rearrangement joins TRBV5-1 to TRBJ2-1; 12 nucleotides match TRBD2. V trimming: 4 bases; J trimming: 0 bases; junction bases outside the gene matches: 2. The germline V gene has CDR1 SGHRS and CDR2 YFSETQ. The CDR3 runs 16 residues. In nucleotides, the CDR3 is TGCGCCAGCAGCGTGACTAGCGGGAGCTCCTACAATGAGCAGTTCTTC. Encoded protein: CASSVTSGSSYNEQFF.

This chain's CDR3 is CASTPDRGDTGELFF. In DNA, the CDR3 is TGTGCCAGCACCCCGGACAGGGGGGACACCGGGGAGCTGTTTTTT. The chain is built from TRBV9 and TRBJ2-2; 10 bases are shared with TRBD1. The CDR3 has 15 residues. CDR1 and CDR2 (germline): SGDLS, YYNGEE. Trimming removed 6 bases from V and 3 bases from J; junction bases left unmatched: 5.

The chain links TRBV5-1 to TRBJ2-7, with D possibly matching TRBD2 (7 bases). Trimming shortened V by 0 bases and J by 3 bases, and 13 bases separated the two germline ends. The CDR3 extends over 15 amino acids. The V gene's germline CDR1 is SGHRS and CDR2 YFSETQ. The CDR3 nucleotides read TGCGCCAGCAGCTTGGCCCCAGGGGAGGGCTACGAGCAGTACTTC. The encoded protein is CASSLAPGEGYEQYF.

The rearrangement uses TRBV21-1 and TRBJ1-5. TRBV21-1 is assigned pseudogene status. This CDR3 has 16 residues. The CDR3, as DNA: TGTGCCAGCAGCATAGATACACTAAATAGCAATCAGCCCCAGCATTTT. It specifies CASSIDTLNSNQPQHF.

The chain joins TRBV27 to TRBJ1-4; maybe TRBD1 (6 bases). Trimming removed 0 bases at V and 8 bases at J, with 22 bases between. The CDR3 contains 18 residues. Germline V lookup: CDR1 MNHEY, CDR2 SMNVEV (reference sequence). CDR3 coding DNA: TGTGCCAGCAGTTTATCGGGACACCAACCAGGGGTAGGGGAAAAACTGTTTTTT. Its protein product is CASSLSGHQPGVGEKLFF.

This rearrangement joins TRBV1 to TRBJ2-5; TRBD2 is the table's D call and was not checked against the DNA. TRBV1 is a documented pseudogene. The CDR3 extends over 19 amino acids. The CDR3 nucleotides are TGCACCAGCAGCCAAGTATGGCTAGCGGGAGGGGTTGGTCAAGAGACCCAGTACTTC. Encoded protein: CTSSQVWLAGGVGQETQYF.

This chain joins TRBV5-1 and TRBJ2-5, with a weak D call TRBD2 (6 bases). The V end lost 5 bases, the J end lost 5 bases, and 10 bases lay between the germline ends. Germline CDR1 reads SGHRS; CDR2 reads YFSETQ. There are 12 residues in the CDR3. The CDR3 loop reads CASSRELETQYF. In DNA form, the CDR3 reads TGCGCCAGCAGTCGGGAGCTTGAGACCCAGTACTTC.

The chain combines TRBV7-9 with TRBJ1-6, with 7 nucleotides matching TRBD1. The V segment lost 0 bases and the J segment 6 bases; nucleotides outside the gene matches: 5. The CDR3 runs to 16 residues. CDR1 is SEHNR and CDR2 is FQNEAQ in the germline V gene (reference sequence). The CDR3 DNA sequence: TGTGCCAGCAGCTTAGCGCAGAGACAGGGTAATTCACCCCTCCACTTT. Its translation is CASSLAQRQGNSPLHF.

The V and J genes are TRBV18 and TRBJ2-3; D unresolved. V lost 6 bases, J lost 6 bases, and 7 bases lay in between. CDR3 length: 11 residues. Germline CDR1 reads KGHSH; CDR2 reads LQKENI. The CDR3 nucleotides are TGTGCCAGCTCTCTCGGGGATACGCAGTATTTT. It specifies CASSLGDTQYF.

The chain carries TRBV11-2 and TRBJ1-1, with D tentatively TRBD1 (5 bases). CDR3 size: 16 residues. The germline CDR1 and CDR2 sequences are SGHAT and FQNNGV. Trimming took 1 base from V and 0 from J, leaving 12 bases between them. The CDR3 DNA is TGTGCCAGCAGCTTAGCTCGCGACAGCTTGAACACTGAAGCTTTCTTT. Amino acid sequence: CASSLARDSLNTEAFF.

The gene calls are TRBV6-6 and TRBJ2-5, with D hard to call. Germline CDR1 reads MNHNY; CDR2 reads SVGAGI (reference sequence). The CDR3 runs to 13 residues. V was trimmed by 0 bases and J by 5 bases, leaving 7 bases between them. The DNA of the CDR3 is TGTGCCAGCAGTTACTCGAGTCGGGAGACCCAGTACTTC. Its protein is CASSYSSRETQYF.

In this sample, this clone turned up once. The rearrangement links TRBV6-4 to TRBJ1-2; D not certain. The V end was cut by 2 bases, the J end by 8 bases, with 15 bases between. CDR1 and CDR2 from the germline V gene are MRHNA and SNTAGT. The CDR3 runs 14 residues. CDR3 amino acids: CASSDQPTNGGYTF. DNA of the CDR3: TGTGCCAGCAGTGACCAGCCAACTAACGGAGGCTACACCTTC.

The chain combines TRBV7-2 with TRBJ2-7; D is perhaps TRBD1 (6 bases). The CDR3 spans 13 residues. V lost 2 bases and J lost 2, with 7 bases in between. The germline V gene has CDR1 SGHTA and CDR2 FQGNSA. CDR3 nucleotides: TGTGCCAGCAGCTTATACAGGGCCTACGAGCAGTACTTC. It encodes CASSLYRAYEQYF.

J is TRBJ2-3 and V is TRBV5-1, with TRBD2 identical over 9 bases. The CDR3 spans 16 residues. Trimming cost V 4 bases and J 2 bases; bases outside gene matches: 8. Germline CDR1 reads SGHRS; CDR2 reads YFSETQ. The CDR3 region has the DNA TGCGCCAGCAGCCCCGGGTCTAGCGGGACCACAGATACGCAGTATTTT. It translates to CASSPGSSGTTDTQYF.

The count of this clone is one. The chain joins TRBV10-3 to TRBJ2-3, with 14 bases matching TRBD2. The CDR3 length is 15 residues. J was trimmed by 5 bases and V by 7 bases; bases with no gene match: 5. Germline V gives CDR1 ENHRY, CDR2 SYGVKD. CDR3 loop: CAIKGTSGSGDTQYF. CDR3 coding DNA: TGTGCCATCAAGGGGACTAGCGGGAGTGGAGATACGCAGTATTTT.

This clone was found a few times. J is TRBJ1-2 and V is TRBV29-1; 8 nucleotides match TRBD1. The CDR3 spans 15 residues. V was pared by 4 bases and J by 0 bases, with 7 bases of the junction left unmatched. Germline V CDR1 and CDR2: SQVTM, ANQGSEA. CDR3 region: CSVGQGLGANYGYTF. The CDR3 DNA sequence: TGCAGCGTTGGACAGGGGCTCGGGGCTAACTATGGCTACACCTTC.

This clone was found once. The rearrangement uses TRBV18 and TRBJ2-7; 12 positions agree with TRBD1. The CDR3 sequence is 16 residues long. The V segment lost 0 bases and the J segment 6 bases; nucleotides outside the gene matches: 6. Germline values: CDR1 KGHSH, CDR2 LQKENI. In nucleotides, the CDR3 is TGTGCCAGCTCACCACCGGTCGGGACAGGGGGCTTCGAGCAGTACTTC. Protein: CASSPPVGTGGFEQYF.

The chain is built from TRBV7-3 and TRBJ2-2; a weak D match, TRBD2 (6 bases). The V and J ends lost 4 bases and 6 bases respectively, with 15 bases between them. CDR1 and CDR2 from the germline V gene are SGHTA and FQGTGA. The CDR3 extends over 15 amino acids. The CDR3 is CASSSIGSTSGELFF. DNA of the CDR3: TGTGCCAGCAGCTCAATCGGGAGTACATCCGGGGAGCTGTTTTTT.